A single sample is the source of the 30 T cell receptor beta chains below, sequenced in a study of OX40 agonist ivuxolimab in advanced cancers. Library generation was performed with the immunoSEQ multiplex PCR assay. Not all clones reach the TCRdb copy of this immuneACCESS table, which keeps in-frame sequences only. Checked studies attribute under half of the gap to unresolved V genes and leave the rest unexplained. This sample lists over 150,000 clones; 94% were detected once. The ten largest clones add up to around 0.33% of the sample. Material: CD4+ or CD8+ T cells sorted from blood, obtained in a trial of the OX40 agonist ivuxolimab. All receptors derive from an adult with an advanced solid tumor such as melanoma, head and neck, liver or kidney cancer.

The rearrangement links TRBV5-1 to TRBJ1-4; 8 bases align to TRBD1. V trimming: 3 bases; J trimming: 3 bases; junction bases outside the gene matches: 4. The CDR3 covers 15 residues. Germline V gene sequence: CDR1 SGHRS, CDR2 YFSETQ. CDR3 in amino acids: CASSSLTGANEKLFF. The DNA for the CDR3 is TGCGCCAGCAGCTCCTTGACAGGGGCTAATGAAAAACTGTTTTTT.

The chain joins TRBV19 to TRBJ2-6, with unresolved D. Trimming left V 5 bases short and J 0 bases short, with 11 bases between. Per the germline V gene, CDR1 is LNHDA and CDR2 is SQIVND (reference sequence). This CDR3 comprises 16 residues. The CDR3 coding sequence is TGTGCCAGTAGTCCTACAGTTAGCTCTGGGGCCAACGTCCTGACTTTC. Translated, it gives CASSPTVSSGANVLTF.

The V call is TRBV7-2, the J call TRBJ1-3; the D gene is possibly TRBD1 (5 bases). Trimming took 2 bases from V and 3 from J, leaving 11 bases between them. The CDR3 consists of 15 residues. Germline CDR1 reads SGHTA; CDR2 reads FQGNSA. For the CDR3, the DNA is TGTGCCAGCAGCTTATCGGGGGGAGGTGGAAACACCATATATTTT. It encodes CASSLSGGGGNTIYF.

The V gene is TRBV27, the J gene TRBJ2-5; 9 bases agree with TRBD1. The V gene end was trimmed by 6 bases and the J gene end by 4 bases; junction bases not matched to a gene: 9. This CDR3 has 15 amino acids. Per germline, CDR1 MNHEY and CDR2 SMNVEV (reference sequence). CDR3 region: CASSRPTGGRETQYF. In DNA form, the CDR3 reads TGTGCCAGCAGCCGTCCTACAGGGGGCCGAGAGACCCAGTACTTC.

V gene TRBV19 combines with J gene TRBJ1-1; the match to TRBD1 covers 8 bases. The CDR3 extends over 16 amino acids. The V and J ends lost 7 bases and 5 bases, in that order; junction bases with no gene match: 15. Germline V CDR1 and CDR2: LNHDA, SQIVND (reference sequence). The CDR3 loop reads CASTHLVGQGGTEAFF. CDR3 in DNA: TGTGCCAGTACTCACTTAGTCGGACAGGGTGGAACTGAAGCTTTCTTT.

The chain uses TRBV5-4 and TRBJ1-4; 10 bases are a match to TRBD1. This CDR3 contains 16 residues. The V gene's germline CDR1 is SGHNT and CDR2 YYREEE (reference sequence). Trimming cost V 4 bases and J 2 bases; bases outside gene matches: 5. The CDR3 spells CASSPGQGRTNEKLFF. DNA for the CDR3: TGTGCCAGCAGCCCGGGACAGGGGAGGACTAATGAAAAACTGTTTTTT.

The genes are TRBV6-6 and TRBJ2-7; 8 bases map to TRBD1. The germline gives CDR1 MNHNY, CDR2 SVGAGI (reference sequence). V was pared by 2 bases and J by 4 bases, with 1 base of the junction left unmatched. The CDR3 is 13 residues long. In nucleotides, the CDR3 is TGTGCCAGCAGTTACGACAGGGGTTACGAGCAGTACTTC. Protein: CASSYDRGYEQYF.

Notes on this clone: Other nucleotide sequences in the sample specify the same CDR3. The chain carries TRBV20-1 and TRBJ2-1; the D is unclear. The germline gives CDR1 DFQATT, CDR2 SNEGSKA (reference sequence). The CDR3 covers 10 residues. Trimming stripped 5 bases from V and 4 bases from J, with 3 bases between. The CDR3 loop is CSARYNEQFF. In DNA, the CDR3 is TGCAGTGCTCGGTACAATGAGCAGTTCTTC.

The chain joins TRBV28 to TRBJ2-3; 10 bases align to TRBD2. The CDR3 is made up of 17 amino acids. With V trimmed by 3 bases and J by 0 bases, 6 bases remained unmatched. The germline CDR1 and CDR2 sequences are MDHEN and SYDVKM. The CDR3 DNA sequence: TGTGCCAGCAGTTTGAGGAGGACTAGCGGTAGCACAGATACGCAGTATTTT. It is translated as CASSLRRTSGSTDTQYF.

The chain uses TRBV5-5 and TRBJ1-5; 9 nucleotides align to TRBD1. Trimming removed 0 bases from V and 2 bases from J; junction bases left unmatched: 0. The CDR3 has 15 residues. Germline V gene data show CDR1 as SGHKS and CDR2 as YYEKEE (reference sequence). This CDR3 is CASSLGTGGNQPQHF. Here the CDR3 DNA reads TGTGCCAGCAGCTTGGGGACAGGGGGCAATCAGCCCCAGCATTTT.

V and J are TRBV28 and TRBJ2-3; 8 bases agree with TRBD1. The length of the CDR3 is 15 residues. V gave up 10 bases and J gave up 4 bases; unmatched junction bases: 13. The germline V gene encodes CDR1 MDHEN and CDR2 SYDVKM. The CDR3 DNA sequence: TGTGCCACCACTCGGACAGGGAAGAAATCAGATACGCAGTATTTT. Translating it yields CATTRTGKKSDTQYF.

In the case of this clone: Other DNA sequences in the sample encode the same CDR3. This chain joins TRBV5-1 and TRBJ2-5, with 16 bases lining up with TRBD2. CDR1 and CDR2 (germline): SGHRS, YFSETQ. J lost 5 bases, V lost 4 bases, and 2 bases had no gene match. The CDR3 contains 15 residues. CDR3 loop: CASSPGLAGGETQYF. CDR3 nucleotides: TGCGCCAGCAGCCCGGGACTAGCGGGAGGGGAGACCCAGTACTTC.

The rearrangement links TRBV19 to TRBJ2-4; D possibly corresponds to TRBD1 (7 bases). Germline V CDR1 and CDR2: LNHDA, SQIVND (reference sequence). Trimming removed 7 bases from V and 1 base from J, with 17 bases in between. CDR3 size: 16 residues. The CDR3 is CASTRGGGSAKNIQYF. The CDR3 nucleotides are TGTGCCAGTACGAGAGGAGGGGGCAGTGCCAAAAACATTCAGTACTTC.

This chain uses TRBV18 with TRBJ2-1, with D maybe TRBD2 (6 bases). Trimming stripped 3 bases from V and 6 bases from J, with 15 bases between. Germline V gives CDR1 KGHSH, CDR2 LQKENI. The CDR3 is made up of 15 amino acids. CDR3 DNA sequence: TGTGCCAGCTCACCCCGACTAGAGTCAACCAATGAGCAGTTCTTC. As protein: CASSPRLESTNEQFF.

The rearrangement links TRBV18 to TRBJ2-3; TRBD2 matches 9 bases. V was pared by 2 bases and J by 4 bases, with 7 bases of the junction left unmatched. Germline V gene lookup returns CDR1 KGHSH and CDR2 LQKENI. The CDR3 is 16 amino acids. CDR3 amino acids: CASSPISAGGADTQYF. The CDR3, as DNA: TGTGCCAGCTCACCAATCTCGGCGGGAGGGGCAGATACGCAGTATTTT.

This chain joins TRBV30 and TRBJ2-7; 8 positions match TRBD2. The CDR3 loop spans 15 amino acids. Unmatched junction bases numbered 7, after V lost 2 bases and J lost 1 base. The V gene's germline CDR1 is GTSNPN and CDR2 SVGIG (reference sequence). The CDR3 loop is CAWSRGGKTSYEQYF. CDR3 DNA: TGTGCCTGGAGTCGGGGGGGAAAGACATCCTACGAGCAGTACTTC. The full variable domain, with the rest looked up from reference TRBV30 and TRBJ2-7, is SQTIHQWPATLVQPVGSPLSLECTVEGTSNPNLYWYRQAAGRGLQLLFYSVGIGQISSEVPQNLSASRPQDRQFILSSKKLLLSDSGFYLCAWSRGGKTSYEQYFGPGTRLTVT.

V usage is TRBV7-2 and J usage is TRBJ1-1; D unresolved. Germline V CDR1 and CDR2: SGHTA, FQGNSA. The V end lost 8 bases, the J end lost 4 bases, and 8 bases lay between the germline ends. This CDR3 is 11 amino acids long. The CDR3 is CASLRATEAFF. CDR3 nucleotide sequence: TGTGCCAGCCTACGGGCCACTGAAGCTTTCTTT.

The chain has TRBV7-2 and TRBJ2-2, with D possibly called TRBD1 or TRBD2 (5 bases each). There are 13 residues in the CDR3. CDR1 SGHTA and CDR2 FQGNSA come from the germline V gene. Trimming removed 0 bases from V and 7 bases from J, with 6 bases in between. The CDR3 here is CASSLAGDGELFF. The CDR3 bases are TGTGCCAGCAGCTTAGCGGGGGACGGGGAGCTGTTTTTT.

This chain connects TRBV6-5 to TRBJ1-4, with D uncertain. This CDR3 region has 14 residues. Per the germline V gene, CDR1 is MNHEY and CDR2 is SVGAGI. V lost 6 bases, J lost 4 bases, and 12 bases lay in between. This chain's CDR3 is CASRGSFVNEKLFF. In DNA, the CDR3 is TGTGCCAGCAGGGGGTCTTTTGTTAATGAAAAACTGTTTTTT.

This chain links TRBV7-9 with TRBJ1-3; D not certain. The CDR3 contains 14 residues. V was cut by 3 bases and J by 0 bases, with 6 bases left in between. Germline V CDR1 and CDR2: SEHNR, FQNEAQ (reference sequence). The CDR3 loop reads CASSFGPSGNTIYF. CDR3 coding DNA: TGTGCCAGCAGCTTCGGACCCTCTGGAAACACCATATATTTT. Filled out from reference TRBV7-9 and TRBJ1-3, the complete variable domain reads DTGVSQNPRHKITKRGQNVTFRCDPISEHNRLYWYRQTLGQGPEFLTYFQNEAQLEKSRLLSDRFSAERPKGSFSTLEIQRTEQGDSAMYLCASSFGPSGNTIYFGEGSWLTVV.

This rearrangement joins TRBV13 to TRBJ2-7; a weak D match, TRBD1 (5 bases). Trimming stripped 2 bases from V and 3 bases from J, with 8 bases between. The germline CDR1 and CDR2 sequences are PRHDT and FYEKMQ (reference sequence). This CDR3 is 13 amino acids long. The DNA of the CDR3 is TGTGCCAGCAGCTTACAGGGTTACTACGAGCAGTACTTC. Translating it yields CASSLQGYYEQYF.

The chain is built from TRBV27 and TRBJ1-1; possibly TRBD1 for D (6 bases). This CDR3 region has 20 residues. Germline assignment: CDR1 MNHEY and CDR2 SMNVEV (reference sequence). Trimming shortened V by 1 base and J by 2 bases, and 26 bases separated the two germline ends. Here the CDR3 reads CASSLFAPPGHRGSNTEAFF. CDR3 sequence (DNA): TGTGCCAGCAGTTTATTTGCCCCCCCGGGACATAGGGGGAGTAACACTGAAGCTTTCTTT.

CDR3 protein: CASSYSDALNNYGYTF. The DNA for the CDR3 is TGTGCCAGCAGTTACTCCGACGCCCTGAATAACTATGGCTACACCTTC. V is TRBV6-6 and J is TRBJ1-2; D uncertain. CDR3 length equals 16 residues. The germline V gene has CDR1 MNHNY and CDR2 SVGAGI (reference sequence). V dropped 0 bases and J dropped 1 base, with 12 bases sitting between them.

The CDR3 spells CASSLSRGNYGYTF. The CDR3 DNA reads TGTGCCAGCAGCTTATCCAGGGGAAACTATGGCTACACCTTC. This chain links TRBV7-9 with TRBJ1-2, with D possibly matching TRBD1 (6 bases). The CDR3 has 14 amino acids. Germline loops: CDR1 SEHNR, CDR2 FQNEAQ (reference sequence). Between the trimmed V and J ends, which lost 2 bases and 2 bases, there was a span of 9 bases.

The chain employs TRBV5-1 and TRBJ2-7, with TRBD1 matching 8 bases. Germline V lookup: CDR1 SGHRS, CDR2 YFSETQ. The CDR3 totals 14 residues. Losses at the gene ends were 3 bases for V and 2 bases for J; bases not matched to a gene: 4. CDR3 bases: TGCGCCAGCAGCTCCTGGACAGGGACCTACGAGCAGTACTTC. This sequence encodes CASSSWTGTYEQYF.

This chain uses TRBV11-2 with TRBJ2-3, with TRBD1 matching over 7 bases. The germline gives CDR1 SGHAT, CDR2 FQNNGV. This CDR3 comprises 17 residues. The V and J ends lost 5 bases and 2 bases, in that order; junction bases with no gene match: 13. Here the CDR3 reads CASSLSGQADYTDTQYF. DNA of the CDR3: TGTGCCAGCAGCCTATCCGGACAGGCCGACTACACAGATACGCAGTATTTT.

The chain links TRBV7-2 to TRBJ2-1; D not certain. The CDR3 is 12 residues long. Germline V gene sequence: CDR1 SGHTA, CDR2 FQGNSA. V lost 4 bases, J lost 4 bases, and 5 bases lay in between. CDR3 nucleotides: TGTGCCAGCAGCTATGCTTACAATGAGCAGTTCTTC. Its translation is CASSYAYNEQFF.

The chain employs TRBV7-3 and TRBJ1-1; D remains unclear. This CDR3 comprises 13 residues. CDR1 is SGHTA and CDR2 is FQGTGA in the germline V gene. Trimming took 5 bases from V and 1 from J, leaving 8 bases between them. The CDR3 spells CASSEQRNTEAFF. The CDR3 DNA sequence: TGTGCCAGCAGCGAACAGAGGAACACTGAAGCTTTCTTT.

This clone occurred once. The chain has TRBV5-4 and TRBJ1-2; TRBD1 agrees at 10 bases. This CDR3 has 16 residues. The trim removed 0 bases at V and 2 bases at J, leaving 4 bases unmatched. Per the germline V gene, CDR1 is SGHNT and CDR2 is YYREEE (reference sequence). CDR3 amino acids: CASSLGPGQGNYGYTF. Written as DNA, the CDR3 is TGTGCCAGCAGCTTGGGGCCGGGACAGGGGAACTATGGCTACACCTTC.

The rearrangement joins TRBV2 to TRBJ2-7; possible D gene TRBD1, 5 bases. Germline assignment: CDR1 SNHLY and CDR2 FYNNEI. The CDR3 has 12 residues. The V end lost 2 bases, the J end lost 4 bases, and 6 bases lay between the germline ends. The CDR3 DNA reads TGTGCCAGCAGTGAACAGGGTTACGAGCAGTACTTC. This encodes CASSEQGYEQYF. Supplemented by reference TRBV2 and TRBJ2-7, the full variable domain reads EPEVTQTPSHQVTQMGQEVILRCVPISNHLYFYWYRQILGQKVEFLVSFYNNEISEKSEIFDDQFSVERPDGSNFTLKIRSTKLEDSAMYFCASSEQGYEQYFGPGTRLTVT.